A selection of T cell receptor beta chains follows, all from one sample in a study of shared clonotypes between healthy human individuals. Sequencing was performed with immunoSEQ multiplex PCR; in TCRdb, only in-frame clones are kept and a portion is missing. The sample consists of around 720,000 clones, more than 70% of them appearing once. Sequenced input: memory CD4+ T cells sorted from blood. Receptor source: a woman younger than 45 in good health. Each CDR3 is given without its conserved first and last residue. Each record gives: V gene, CDR3 protein.

TRBV25-1,ASSEAAGGPGETQY
TRBV27,ASSLASGYNEQF
TRBV11-2,ASSLLSGKPVEQY
TRBV5-1,ASSHRTSGIYNEQF
TRBV30,AWRVTSGEYCE
TRBV28,ATKRGARYEQY
TRBV28,ASSTGAGTGNEKLF
TRBV7-8,ASSLGGRTYNEQF
TRBV27,ASSAGAQHYEQY
TRBV28,ASSPAGKLSNQPQH
TRBV27,ASRDSGAYNEQF
TRBV6-1,ASSGGQGGYT
TRBV19,ASSITASGYT
TRBV7-2,ASSPSLAGAAYEQY
TRBV30,AWRPGHKQETQY
TRBV16,ASSLGLDGGEQY
TRBV25-1,ASREGAGTGELF
TRBV28,ASSLQGARGYT
TRBV7-2,ASSLLGLALKYNEQF
TRBV11-2,ASSLSSSQRIYNEQF
TRBV28,ASSLQGQKGYT
TRBV18,ASSPQEGFETEAF
TRBV2,ASRQGWRDTQY
TRBV9,ASSPRGTGPGANVLT
TRBV7-6,ASSYPFGPYNEQF